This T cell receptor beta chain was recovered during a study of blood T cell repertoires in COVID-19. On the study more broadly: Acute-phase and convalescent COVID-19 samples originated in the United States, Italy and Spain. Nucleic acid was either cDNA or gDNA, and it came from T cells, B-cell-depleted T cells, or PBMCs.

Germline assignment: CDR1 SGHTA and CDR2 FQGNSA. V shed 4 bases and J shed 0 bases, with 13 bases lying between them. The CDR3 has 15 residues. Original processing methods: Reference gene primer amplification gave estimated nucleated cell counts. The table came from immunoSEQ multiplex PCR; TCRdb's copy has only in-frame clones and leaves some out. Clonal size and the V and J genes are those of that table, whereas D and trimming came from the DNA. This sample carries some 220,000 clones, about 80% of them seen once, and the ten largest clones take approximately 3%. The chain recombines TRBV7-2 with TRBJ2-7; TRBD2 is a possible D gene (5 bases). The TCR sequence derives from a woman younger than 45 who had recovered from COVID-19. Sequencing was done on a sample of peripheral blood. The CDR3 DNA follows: TGTGCCAGCAGCTACCTCGGACTGGGCTCCTACGAGCAGTACTTC. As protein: CASSYLGLGSYEQYF.